Each of the 32 T cell receptor beta chains below was sequenced from the same sample in a study of shared clonotypes between healthy human individuals. Produced via immunoSEQ multiplex PCR; TCRdb's table is partial and in-frame only. This table holds about 490,000 clones, around 73% found once. Sequencing was done on a sample of PBMCs. The receptors were gathered from a woman aged 40 to 50 in good health. Some clones in this sample may be carry-over from other donors' samples.

The chain has TRBV10-2 and TRBJ1-2; 8 bases match TRBD1. The CDR3 is made up of 11 amino acids. The germline V gene has CDR1 WSHSY and CDR2 SAAADI. V shed 6 bases, J shed 6 bases, and the junction held 0 bases outside the gene matches. CDR3 residues: CASRGQDGYTF. The CDR3 nucleotides are TGCGCCAGCAGGGGACAGGATGGCTACACCTTC.

The chain employs TRBV28 and TRBJ1-4; D may be TRBD1 (5 bases). The CDR3 is made up of 14 amino acids. V shed 2 bases and J shed 6 bases, with 10 bases lying between them. Germline-derived CDR1 and CDR2 are MDHEN and SYDVKM. DNA for the CDR3: TGTGCCAGCAGTTTAAGACAGCCCTATGAAAAACTGTTTTTT. Its translation: CASSLRQPYEKLFF. The full variable domain, rest sourced from reference TRBV28 and TRBJ1-4, is DVKVTQSSRYLVKRTGEKVFLECVQDMDHENMFWYRQDPGLGLRLIYFSYDVKMKEKGDIPEGYSVSREKKERFSLILESASTNQTSMYLCASSLRQPYEKLFFGSGTQLSVL.

CDR3: CASRGGPYEQYF. DNA for the CDR3: TGTGCCAGCAGGGGGGGACCCTACGAGCAGTACTTC. The chain joins TRBV7-6 to TRBJ2-7, with D possibly being TRBD2 (6 bases). CDR3 length: 12 residues. Germline V lookup: CDR1 SGHVS, CDR2 FNYEAQ. Trimming took off 6 bases at V and 2 bases at J, with 8 bases between the two ends. Complete variable domain (other parts from reference TRBV7-6 and TRBJ2-7): GAGVSQSPRYKVTKRGQDVALRCDPISGHVSLYWYRQALGQGPEFLTYFNYEAQQDKSGLPNDRFSAERPEGSISTLTIQRTEQRDSAMYRCASRGGPYEQYFGPGTRLTVT.

This clone was seen more than once but under ten times. This chain uses TRBV7-8 with TRBJ2-1; 7 bases match TRBD1. V dropped 0 bases and J dropped 12; count of bases not matched to a gene: 5. The CDR3 consists of 13 residues. The germline CDR1 and CDR2 sequences are SGHVS and FQNEAQ. CDR3 nucleotide sequence: TGTGCCAGCAGCTTAGCGCCGGACAGGTGGCAGTTCTTC. Its protein is CASSLAPDRWQFF.

V is TRBV5-6 and J is TRBJ2-7; 8 bases are shared with TRBD1. The length of the CDR3 is 15 residues. The germline CDR1 and CDR2 sequences are SGHDT and YYEEEE. V lost 1 base, J lost 7 bases, and 10 bases stayed unmatched. The CDR3 DNA follows: TGTGCCAGCAGCTTGTTGGACAGGGATTGGCTGGAGCAGTACTTC. The encoded protein is CASSLLDRDWLEQYF.

The J gene is TRBJ2-2, the V gene TRBV5-1; tentative D call: TRBD2 (5 bases). The CDR3 is 15 residues long. The V end lost 1 base, the J end lost 5 bases, and 12 bases lay between the germline ends. In germline, CDR1 is SGHRS, CDR2 YFSETQ. CDR3 nucleotides: TGCGCCAGCAGCTTGTACGGGGTGGGGACCGGGGAGCTGTTTTTT. Protein product: CASSLYGVGTGELFF.

The rearrangement uses TRBV5-5 and TRBJ2-6; TRBD1 might be the D (5 bases). Between the trimmed V and J ends, which lost 1 base and 0 bases, there was a span of 11 bases. CDR1 and CDR2 (germline): SGHKS, YYEKEE (reference sequence). This CDR3 spans 17 amino acids. The CDR3 region has the DNA TGTGCCAGCAGCTTGCTAGGACAAGGCTCTGGGGCCAACGTCCTGACTTTC. Amino acids: CASSLLGQGSGANVLTF. Full variable domain (remainder filled in from reference TRBV5-5 and TRBJ2-6): DAGVTQSPTHLIKTRGQQVTLRCSPISGHKSVSWYQQVLGQGPQFIFQYYEKEERGRGNFPDRFSARQFPNYSSELNVNALLLGDSALYLCASSLLGQGSGANVLTFGAGSRLTVL.

The V call is TRBV30, the J call TRBJ2-5, with 7 bases lining up with TRBD1. Germline values: CDR1 GTSNPN, CDR2 SVGIG (reference sequence). The V segment lost 3 bases and the J segment 1 base; nucleotides outside the gene matches: 8. This CDR3 has 15 residues. Here the CDR3 DNA reads TGTGCCTGGAGCCGAGCCCGACAGGGCCAAGAGACCCAGTACTTC. Its protein is CAWSRARQGQETQYF.

This clone has just one count. The chain recombines TRBV4-2 with TRBJ2-4; weak D call: TRBD2 (5 bases). V was cut by 0 bases and J by 1 base, with 13 bases left in between. The CDR3 has 17 residues. CDR1 LGHNA and CDR2 YNFKEQ come from the germline V gene. The CDR3 sequence is CASSQEASGWAKNIQYF. The CDR3 bases are TGTGCCAGCAGCCAAGAGGCCAGCGGTTGGGCCAAAAACATTCAGTACTTC.

The chain joins TRBV5-1 to TRBJ1-2; TRBD1 aligns across 9 bases. The CDR3 is made up of 14 amino acids. The ends lost 5 bases at V and 5 bases at J; junction bases unmatched: 7. Looked up from germline, CDR1 is SGHRS and CDR2 is YFSETQ. Here the CDR3 reads CASRRDRDGYGYTF. DNA of the CDR3: TGCGCCAGCAGACGGGACAGGGATGGGTATGGCTACACCTTC.

Of note for this clone: This may be a read error, as it is one base from a much larger clone. The rearrangement uses TRBV11-3 and TRBJ2-7; TRBD1 is a possible D gene (6 bases). The V end was cut by 5 bases, the J end by 4 bases, with 6 bases between. CDR3 size: 11 residues. In germline, CDR1 is SGHNT, CDR2 YENEEA. CDR3 coding DNA: TGTGCCAGCAGCAGGGGGTACGAGCAGTACTTC. Translation: CASSRGYEQYF.

As for this clone: The sample holds other DNA sequences that translate to the same CDR3. CDR3 sequence reads: CAWSVPWRETEAFF. As DNA, the CDR3 is TGTGCCTGGAGTGTACCCTGGAGGGAAACTGAAGCTTTCTTT. The chain combines TRBV30 with TRBJ1-1, with D uncertain. The CDR3 extends over 14 amino acids. Germline-derived CDR1 and CDR2 are GTSNPN and SVGIG (reference sequence). Trimming cost V 0 bases and J 5 bases, with 13 bases left between them.

At least ten counts were recorded for this clone. Within the sample, other DNA sequences also encode this same CDR3. This chain uses TRBV6-5 with TRBJ2-7; 8 bases fit TRBD1. The CDR3 totals 14 residues. V dropped 2 bases and J dropped 3; count of bases not matched to a gene: 3. Germline V gives CDR1 MNHEY, CDR2 SVGAGI. The CDR3: CASSYGQGYYEQYF. CDR3 sequence (DNA): TGTGCCAGCAGTTACGGACAGGGATACTACGAGCAGTACTTC.

The rearrangement uses TRBV14 and TRBJ2-7, with D possibly matching TRBD1 (6 bases). Germline assignment: CDR1 SGHDN and CDR2 FVKESK. Trimming cost V 3 bases and J 3 bases, with 18 bases left between them. This CDR3 contains 16 residues. The CDR3 DNA sequence: TGTGCCAGCAGCCAGCCCGAGGGGGAGCAGCTCTACGAGCAGTACTTC. Translation gives CASSQPEGEQLYEQYF.

This chain joins TRBV11-2 and TRBJ2-7; D is perhaps TRBD1 (6 bases). The CDR3 is made up of 15 amino acids. Germline assignment: CDR1 SGHAT and CDR2 FQNNGV. V gave up 2 bases and J gave up 6 bases, with 17 bases separating them. CDR3 DNA sequence: TGTGCCAGCAGCTTATTTAGGCAGGGGAATAGCGAGCAGTACTTC. Its protein product is CASSLFRQGNSEQYF. Combining the CDR3 with reference TRBV11-2 and TRBJ2-7 gives the whole variable domain EAGVAQSPRYKIIEKRQSVAFWCNPISGHATLYWYQQILGQGPKLLIQFQNNGVVDDSQLPKDRFSAERLKGVDSTLKIQPAKLEDSAVYLCASSLFRQGNSEQYFGPGTRLTVT.

V is TRBV9 and J is TRBJ1-1; 7 positions match TRBD1. The CDR3 has 13 amino acids. Per germline, CDR1 SGDLS and CDR2 YYNGEE. Germline trimming cut 4 bases from V and 2 bases from J; bases unmatched to any gene: 2. The CDR3 sequence is CASSQGGNTEAFF. CDR3 DNA: TGTGCCAGCAGCCAGGGGGGTAACACTGAAGCTTTCTTT.

The chain joins TRBV4-1 to TRBJ2-1; D tentatively reads TRBD1 or TRBD2 (6 bases each). Trimming removed 6 bases at V and 5 bases at J, with 29 bases between. The length of the CDR3 is 19 residues. The germline gives CDR1 MGHRA, CDR2 YSYEKL. CDR3 in DNA: TGCGCCAGCAGTCCCTGGGAAGGGGGGAGCAAGGAGAGGCACAATGAGCAGTTCTTC. Protein: CASSPWEGGSKERHNEQFF.

The chain carries TRBV23-1 and TRBJ2-1, with D tentatively TRBD1 or TRBD2 (5 bases each). TRBV23-1 is labeled an ORF, and its function is uncertain. The V end lost 6 bases, the J end lost 6 bases, and 24 bases lay between the germline ends. The CDR3 has 17 amino acids. For the CDR3, the DNA is TGCGCCAGCAGCTCCCCCAGCATCCCGGGACGGACCAATGAGCAGTTCTTC. Translating it yields CASSSPSIPGRTNEQFF.

A single count supports this clone. CDR3: CASSQEFGTSGHNIFF. DNA of the CDR3: TGTGCCAGCAGCCAAGAATTTGGGACTAGCGGGCATAATATCTTCTTC. This chain links TRBV4-2 with TRBJ2-1; TRBD2 aligns across 12 bases. Looked up from germline, CDR1 is LGHNA and CDR2 is YNFKEQ. The CDR3 extends over 16 amino acids. Trimming cost V 0 bases and J 16 bases; bases outside gene matches: 13.

The chain combines TRBV10-3 with TRBJ1-3; D is uncertain. Between the trimmed V and J ends, which lost 2 bases and 0 bases, there was a span of 5 bases. In germline, CDR1 is ENHRY, CDR2 SYGVKD. There are 14 residues in the CDR3. This CDR3 reads CAISEPRSGNTIYF. CDR3 nucleotide sequence: TGTGCCATCAGTGAGCCCCGCTCTGGAAACACCATATATTTT.

This chain links TRBV7-6 with TRBJ2-5; 7 bases align to TRBD2. The germline gives CDR1 SGHVS, CDR2 FNYEAQ. CDR3 length: 16 residues. V was pared by 1 base and J by 0 bases, with 5 bases of the junction left unmatched. The CDR3 coding sequence is TGTGCCAGCAGCTTAGGGGCTAGCGGCTACCAAGAGACCCAGTACTTC. This codes for CASSLGASGYQETQYF.

The chain has TRBV7-3 and TRBJ2-2; D remains ambiguous. Deletions cut 3 bases from V and 3 bases from J, with 14 bases between. This CDR3 contains 16 residues. Germline V gene lookup returns CDR1 SGHTA and CDR2 FQGTGA. The chain's CDR3 is CASSFRPGVDTGELFF. DNA of the CDR3: TGTGCCAGCAGCTTCCGCCCTGGAGTGGACACCGGGGAGCTGTTTTTT.

The chain carries TRBV10-2 and TRBJ1-1; 7 positions agree with TRBD1. The germline CDR1 and CDR2 sequences are WSHSY and SAAADI. Trimming took 2 bases from V and 3 from J; bases not matched to a gene: 3. The CDR3 loop spans 14 amino acids. The CDR3, as DNA: TGCGCCAGCAGTGAGGGACAGGCTTACACTGAAGCTTTCTTT. Translating it yields CASSEGQAYTEAFF.

The count of this clone is one. DNA of the CDR3: TGTGCCACCAGCGTCAGGAGAGGCACAGATACGCAGTATTTT. Protein: CATSVRRGTDTQYF. The V gene is TRBV15, the J gene TRBJ2-3; D unclear. The CDR3 consists of 14 residues. Germline lookup yields CDR1 LNHNV and CDR2 YYDKDF (reference sequence). The V gene lost 5 bases and the J gene lost 1 base, with 10 bases spanning the gap.

This chain joins TRBV27 and TRBJ2-1; D uncertain. Trimming pared 6 bases from V and 9 bases from J, leaving 15 bases between. The CDR3 is 13 amino acids. Germline lookup yields CDR1 MNHEY and CDR2 SMNVEV (reference sequence). The DNA of the CDR3 is TGTGCCAGCAGGGCAGTATCTTTTAGTGAGCAGTTCTTC. This codes for CASRAVSFSEQFF.

Written as DNA, the CDR3 is TGTGCCAGCAGCTTCTCCGGGGTCCAGGGTGGAATCGGGGAGCTGTTTTTT. Its protein is CASSFSGVQGGIGELFF. The genes are TRBV7-2 and TRBJ2-2; tentatively, D is TRBD1 or TRBD2 (5 bases each). The CDR3 runs to 17 residues. The germline V gene encodes CDR1 SGHTA and CDR2 FQGNSA. The ends were cut back, 3 bases at V and 7 bases at J, with 21 bases in the middle.

This clone has a handful of counts. The rearrangement joins TRBV11-2 to TRBJ2-2, with D uncertain. Germline V CDR1 and CDR2: SGHAT, FQNNGV. CDR3 size: 14 residues. The germline V and J ends were trimmed by 5 bases and 4 bases, with 11 bases remaining between them. CDR3 in DNA: TGTGCCAGCAGCGAAATTCGAGGCACCGGGGAGCTGTTTTTT. Translating it yields CASSEIRGTGELFF. The full variable domain, rest sourced from reference TRBV11-2 and TRBJ2-2, is EAGVAQSPRYKIIEKRQSVAFWCNPISGHATLYWYQQILGQGPKLLIQFQNNGVVDDSQLPKDRFSAERLKGVDSTLKIQPAKLEDSAVYLCASSEIRGTGELFFGEGSRLTVL.

This sequence joins TRBV4-1 and TRBJ1-3; D is perhaps TRBD1 (5 bases). V shed 4 bases and J shed 4 bases, with 14 bases lying between them. The germline gives CDR1 MGHRA, CDR2 YSYEKL. This CDR3 comprises 15 residues. CDR3 nucleotide sequence: TGCGCCAGCAGCCCTAGGGGTGATTCGGGAAACACCATATATTTT. Translating gives CASSPRGDSGNTIYF.

The chain employs TRBV7-3 and TRBJ2-2; either TRBD1 or TRBD2 may supply D (5 bases each). Looked up from germline, CDR1 is SGHTA and CDR2 is FQGTGA. This CDR3 has 14 amino acids. Trimming cost V 5 bases and J 2 bases, with 9 bases left between them. The CDR3 sequence is CASSPGPNTGELFF. The CDR3 region has the DNA TGTGCCAGCAGCCCGGGACCAAACACCGGGGAGCTGTTTTTT.

This clone has a count of ten or more. The chain links TRBV5-1 to TRBJ1-1; D is perhaps TRBD1 (5 bases). Germline loops: CDR1 SGHRS, CDR2 YFSETQ. V was cut by 1 base and J by 7 bases, with 20 bases left in between. The CDR3 is 16 residues long. The CDR3 sequence is CASSLWSMTGGGEAFF. In nucleotides, the CDR3 is TGCGCCAGCAGCTTGTGGTCTATGACCGGCGGGGGTGAAGCTTTCTTT.

This chain links TRBV6-1 with TRBJ2-1; TRBD1 agrees at 9 bases. J gave up 9 bases and V 10 bases, and 16 bases lay outside the gene matches. Germline lookup yields CDR1 MNHNS and CDR2 SASEGT. There are 15 residues in the CDR3. DNA of the CDR3: TGTGCCACGTCACGACCGGGACAGGGTAAGGGTGAGCAGTTCTTC. As protein: CATSRPGQGKGEQFF.

The J gene is TRBJ2-5, the V gene TRBV7-9, with 13 nucleotides matching TRBD2. Germline-derived CDR1 and CDR2 are SEHNR and FQNEAQ (reference sequence). This CDR3 is built from 14 residues. Trimming removed 5 bases from V and 5 bases from J; junction bases left unmatched: 2. The CDR3 DNA sequence: TGTGCCAGCAGCAAGACTAGCGGGGGGGAGACCCAGTACTTC. Translating it yields CASSKTSGGETQYF. The variable domain in full, with the rest retrieved from reference TRBV7-9 and TRBJ2-5, is DTGVSQNPRHKITKRGQNVTFRCDPISEHNRLYWYRQTLGQGPEFLTYFQNEAQLEKSRLLSDRFSAERPKGSFSTLEIQRTEQGDSAMYLCASSKTSGGETQYFGPGTRLLVL.